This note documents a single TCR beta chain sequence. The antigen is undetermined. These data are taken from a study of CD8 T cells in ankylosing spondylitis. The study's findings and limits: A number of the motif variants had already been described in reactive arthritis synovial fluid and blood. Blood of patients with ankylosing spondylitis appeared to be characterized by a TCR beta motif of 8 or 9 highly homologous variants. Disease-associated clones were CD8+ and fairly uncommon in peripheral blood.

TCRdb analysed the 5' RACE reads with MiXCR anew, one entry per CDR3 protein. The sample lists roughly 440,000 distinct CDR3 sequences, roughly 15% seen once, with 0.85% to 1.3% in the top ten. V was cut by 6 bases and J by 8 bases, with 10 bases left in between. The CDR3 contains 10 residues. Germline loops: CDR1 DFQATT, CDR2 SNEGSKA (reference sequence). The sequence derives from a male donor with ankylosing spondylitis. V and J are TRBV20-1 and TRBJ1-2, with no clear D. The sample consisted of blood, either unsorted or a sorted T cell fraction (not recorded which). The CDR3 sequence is CSAPVDGYTF. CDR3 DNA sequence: TGCAGTGCCCCCGTAGACGGCTACACCTTC.